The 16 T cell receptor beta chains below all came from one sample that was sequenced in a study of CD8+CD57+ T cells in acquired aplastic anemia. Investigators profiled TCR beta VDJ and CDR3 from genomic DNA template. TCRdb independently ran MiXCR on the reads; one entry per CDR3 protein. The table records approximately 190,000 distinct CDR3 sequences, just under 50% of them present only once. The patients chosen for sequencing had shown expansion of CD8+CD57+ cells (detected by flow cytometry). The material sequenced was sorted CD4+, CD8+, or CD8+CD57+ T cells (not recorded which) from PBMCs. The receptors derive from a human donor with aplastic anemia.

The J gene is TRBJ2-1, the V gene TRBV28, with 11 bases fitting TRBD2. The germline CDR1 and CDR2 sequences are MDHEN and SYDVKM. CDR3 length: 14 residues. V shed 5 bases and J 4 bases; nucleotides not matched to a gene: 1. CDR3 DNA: TGTGCCAGCAGTGTAGCGGGAGGGTACAATGAGCAGTTCTTC. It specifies CASSVAGGYNEQFF.

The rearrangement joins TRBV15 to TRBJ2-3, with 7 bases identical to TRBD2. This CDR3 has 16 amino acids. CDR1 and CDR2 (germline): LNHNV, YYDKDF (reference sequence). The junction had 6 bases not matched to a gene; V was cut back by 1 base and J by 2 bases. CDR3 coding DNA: TGTGCCACCAGCAGAGTAGGACTAGGGTACACAGATACGCAGTATTTT. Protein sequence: CATSRVGLGYTDTQYF.

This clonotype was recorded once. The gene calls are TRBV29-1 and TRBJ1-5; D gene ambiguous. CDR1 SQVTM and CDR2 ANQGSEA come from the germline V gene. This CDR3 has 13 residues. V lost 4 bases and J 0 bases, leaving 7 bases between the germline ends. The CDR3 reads CSVAQNSNQPQHF. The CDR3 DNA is TGCAGCGTTGCACAGAATAGCAATCAGCCCCAGCATTTT.

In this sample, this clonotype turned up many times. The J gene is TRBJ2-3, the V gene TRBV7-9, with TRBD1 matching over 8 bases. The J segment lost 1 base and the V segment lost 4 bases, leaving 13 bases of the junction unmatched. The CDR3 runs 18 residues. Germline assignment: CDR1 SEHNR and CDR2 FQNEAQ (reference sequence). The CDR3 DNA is TGTGCCAGCAGCTCCGAACGCTTCAGGGGGCCCGGCACAGATACGCAGTATTTT. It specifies CASSSERFRGPGTDTQYF.

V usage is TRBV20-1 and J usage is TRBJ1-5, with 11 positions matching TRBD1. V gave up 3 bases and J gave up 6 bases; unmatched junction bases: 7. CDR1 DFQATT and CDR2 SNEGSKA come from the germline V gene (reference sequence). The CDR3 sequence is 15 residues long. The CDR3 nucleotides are TGCAGTGCTAGGGACAGGGGGCAAGAAAGTCAGCCCCAGCATTTT. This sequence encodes CSARDRGQESQPQHF.

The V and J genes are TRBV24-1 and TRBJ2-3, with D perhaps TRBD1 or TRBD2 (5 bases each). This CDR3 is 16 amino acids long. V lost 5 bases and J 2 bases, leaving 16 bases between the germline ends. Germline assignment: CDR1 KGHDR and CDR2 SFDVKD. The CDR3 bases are TGTGCCACCAGTGTCCCACGGGACCGAACCACAGATACGCAGTATTTT. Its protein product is CATSVPRDRTTDTQYF.

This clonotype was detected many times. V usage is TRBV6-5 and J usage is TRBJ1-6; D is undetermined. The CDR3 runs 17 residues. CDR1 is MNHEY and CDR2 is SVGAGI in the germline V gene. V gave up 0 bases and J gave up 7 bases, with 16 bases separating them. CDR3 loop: CASSYSIPRIGNSPLHF. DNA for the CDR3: TGTGCCAGCAGTTACTCGATTCCCCGGATAGGAAATTCACCCCTCCACTTT.

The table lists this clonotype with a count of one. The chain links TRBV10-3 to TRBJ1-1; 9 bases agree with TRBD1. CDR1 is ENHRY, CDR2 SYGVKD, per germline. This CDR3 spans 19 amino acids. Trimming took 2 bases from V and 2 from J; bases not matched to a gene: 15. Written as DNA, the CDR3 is TGTGCCATCAGTGAGAAACAGGGGGCCACCCGCAAATACAACACTGAAGCTTTCTTT. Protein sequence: CAISEKQGATRKYNTEAFF.

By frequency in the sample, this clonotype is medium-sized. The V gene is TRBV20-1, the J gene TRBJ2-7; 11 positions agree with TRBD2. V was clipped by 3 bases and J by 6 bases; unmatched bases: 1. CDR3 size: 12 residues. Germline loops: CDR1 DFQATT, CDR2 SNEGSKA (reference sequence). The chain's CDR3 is CSASGLAGEQYF. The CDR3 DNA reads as TGCAGTGCTAGTGGACTAGCGGGCGAGCAGTACTTC.

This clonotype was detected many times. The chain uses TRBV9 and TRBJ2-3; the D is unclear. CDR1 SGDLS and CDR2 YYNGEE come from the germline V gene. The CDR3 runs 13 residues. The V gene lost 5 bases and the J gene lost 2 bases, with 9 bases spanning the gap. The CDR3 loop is CASSEDHTDTQYF. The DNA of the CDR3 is TGTGCCAGCAGTGAAGACCACACAGATACGCAGTATTTT.

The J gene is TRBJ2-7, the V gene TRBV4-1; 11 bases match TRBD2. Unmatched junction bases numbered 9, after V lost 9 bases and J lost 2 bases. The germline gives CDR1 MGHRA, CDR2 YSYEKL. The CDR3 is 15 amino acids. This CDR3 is CARNSGTSGPYEQYF. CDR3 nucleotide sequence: TGCGCCAGGAACTCCGGGACTAGCGGACCCTACGAGCAGTACTTC.

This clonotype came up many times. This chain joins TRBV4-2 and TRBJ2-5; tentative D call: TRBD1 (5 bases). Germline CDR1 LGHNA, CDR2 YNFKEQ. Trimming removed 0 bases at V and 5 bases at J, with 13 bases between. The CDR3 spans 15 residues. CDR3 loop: CASSQDLEGAETQYF. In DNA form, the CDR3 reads TGTGCCAGCAGCCAAGATCTTGAAGGGGCGGAGACCCAGTACTTC.

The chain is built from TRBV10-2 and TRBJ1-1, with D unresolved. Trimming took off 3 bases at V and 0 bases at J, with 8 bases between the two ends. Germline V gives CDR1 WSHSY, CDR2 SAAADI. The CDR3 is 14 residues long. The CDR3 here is CASSDGGLNTEAFF. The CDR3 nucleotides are TGCGCCAGCAGTGACGGCGGATTGAACACTGAAGCTTTCTTT.

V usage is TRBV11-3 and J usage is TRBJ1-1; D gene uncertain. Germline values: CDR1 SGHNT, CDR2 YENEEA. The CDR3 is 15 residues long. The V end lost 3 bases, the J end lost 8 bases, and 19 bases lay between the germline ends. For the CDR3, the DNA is TGTGCCAGCAGCTTCCAGAGAAATGCTGGTACCGAAGCTTTCTTT. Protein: CASSFQRNAGTEAFF.

The CDR3 loop is CASSPRGGYTF. The CDR3 nucleotides are TGTGCCAGCAGTCCCCGAGGGGGCTACACCTTC. The rearrangement uses TRBV27 and TRBJ1-2; D remains unclear. CDR3 length: 11 residues. Trimming cost V 5 bases and J 8 bases, with 9 bases left between them. CDR1 and CDR2 (germline): MNHEY, SMNVEV (reference sequence).

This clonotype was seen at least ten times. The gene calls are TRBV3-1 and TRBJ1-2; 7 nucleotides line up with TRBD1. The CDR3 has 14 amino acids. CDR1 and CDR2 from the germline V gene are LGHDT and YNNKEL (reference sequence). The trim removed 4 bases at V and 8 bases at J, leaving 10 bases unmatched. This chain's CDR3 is CASSPRETGQGYTF. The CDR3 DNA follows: TGTGCCAGCAGCCCTCGGGAGACAGGGCAAGGCTACACCTTC.